The sequence of this T cell receptor (beta chain) was determined in a study of human versus mouse CDR3 diversity and MHC coevolution. Libraries were prepared by immunoSEQ multiplex PCR; TCRdb keeps only in-frame clonotypes and omits some of them. The sample has just under 60,000 clones; about 94% are singletons. Germline CDR1 reads MDHEN; CDR2 reads SYDVKM. The length of the CDR3 is 13 residues. V was clipped by 7 bases and J by 2 bases; unmatched bases: 4. The receptor comes from a person in their sixties or seventies in good health. V usage is TRBV28 and J usage is TRBJ1-2; TRBD1 matches 7 bases. Sequenced: naive CD4+ T cells from blood. Subset noted: CD45RO-negative CD62L-positive naive CD4 T cells. The CDR3, as DNA: TGTGCCAGCAATAGGGGGCAAAACTATGGCTACACCTTC. Amino acids: CASNRGQNYGYTF.